This TCR beta chain was sequenced during a study of T cell repertoires in cytomegalovirus infection. The CDR3 has 16 residues. Germline loops: CDR1 MNHEY, CDR2 SMNVEV (reference sequence). V was shortened by 5 bases and J by 5 bases, with 18 bases between the two germline ends. Each CDR3 protein is one row after TCRdb ran MiXCR on the reads. This table holds hundreds of thousands of distinct CDR3 sequences, approximately 31% found once. This clonotype was seen only a few times. As yet, its antigen is unknown. General study findings and limits: There were HLA-C-restricted CMV-specific TCR beta clonotypes dominating the ex vivo response. Individuals carrying CMV plus the relevant HLA were identified by cumulative frequency of public TCR beta families.

This chain joins TRBV27 and TRBJ1-4; tentative D call: TRBD1 (6 bases). Sequenced material: cultured CD8+ T cells from PBMCs, taken from culture after CMV antigen stimulation. This sequence originates from a human donor in good health (CMV status not recorded). Some clones in this sample may be carry-over from other donors' samples. The CDR3 region is CASSRTTGVLNEKLFF. The CDR3, as DNA: TGTGCCAGCAGTCGGACGACAGGAGTTCTGAATGAAAAACTGTTTTTT.